This TCR beta chain was documented in a study of blood T cell repertoires in COVID-19 (dated by TCRdb to between 2020 and 2021). About the full investigation: Collaborator samples came from the United States, Italy and Spain and covered acute and convalescent phases of COVID-19. The repertoires were released in a freely available public database intended as a resource for research on the immune response to SARS-CoV-2. Nearly every sample came with metadata listing a de-identified subject ID, COVID-19 status, age in years and sex. Subjects who had been exposed to COVID-19, were actively infected with it, or had recovered from it provided the deeply sampled blood TCRbeta repertoires that made up the dataset. Where HLA class I and class II types were available, the types were taken from metadata supplied by the sample provider, not from assay-based typing. The samples were drawn from the first 160 participants of the ongoing ImmuneRACE study and from over a thousand subjects provided by 6 global collaborators. The prospective study material was composed of cDNA or gDNA derived from T cells, B-cell-depleted T cells, or PBMCs. General findings and caveats noted by the study authors: The amount of clinical and demographic metadata varied by source and participant and was provided uncurated.

For this clone: Its antigen is not yet known. The input lacks base qualities; no much larger clone sits a single base away.

From the cysteine through the phenylalanine, the CDR3 covers 15 amino acids. The CDR3 DNA has 45 bases and is translated from base 1. After removal of 4 bases from V and 6 bases from J, the junction retains 2 bases not matched to a gene. The germline V gene (reference sequence) supplies CDR1 LGHDT and CDR2 YNNKEL. The immunoSEQ Assay, a bias-controlled multiplex PCR, was used to amplify TCRbeta CDR3 regions from genomic DNA. Under the source paper's analysis protocol: Within the assay, amplification of reference gene primers was used to estimate how many nucleated cells each sample contained. To quantify the absolute abundance of each unique TCRbeta CDR3 rearrangement, sequence reads were collapsed and filtered. For each sample, productive Simpson clonality was calculated as the square root of Simpson's diversity index across productive rearrangements. The immuneACCESS repertoire file appears here via TCRdb, limited to in-frame rearrangements. These files lack a portion of the clones; in checked studies, under half of the deficit traces to unresolved V genes, and the cause of the others is not known. That table supplies the V and J calls and clone size; D and trimming were determined from the DNA. This sample is represented by almost 200,000 clones; roughly 90% of them were singletons. 0.6% to 0.9% of the sample is held by the ten biggest clonotypes.

Collaborating institutions collected whole blood in K2EDTA tubes following their own protocols. Collaborator samples were shipped for TCRbeta analysis as frozen whole blood, isolated PBMCs, or DNA extracted from either sample type. The chain joins TRBV3-1 (or the pseudogene TRBV3-2) to TRBJ2-1; 14 junctional bases match TRBD2. The receptor was derived from a woman between 70 and 85 years old with acute or convalescent COVID-19. Material: peripheral blood. The CDR3 protein: CASSPGTSGGNEQFF. In nucleotides, the sequence is TGTGCCAGCAGCCCCGGGACTAGCGGGGGCAATGAGCAGTTCTTC.